This T cell receptor (beta chain) is drawn from a study of blood T cell repertoires in COVID-19. The CDR3 covers 16 residues. Germline loops: CDR1 SGHRS, CDR2 YFSETQ. V was pared by 0 bases and J by 2 bases, with 4 bases of the junction left unmatched. Original processing methods: Estimated nucleated cell counts came from reference gene primer amplification. Profiled with immunoSEQ multiplex PCR; TCRdb holds only in-frame clones, not every one. That table is the source of V, J and clone size, and D and trimming were worked out from the DNA. This table holds 130,000 or so clones, over 75% found once. The chain joins TRBV5-1 to TRBJ2-7; 11 bases match TRBD1. The sequenced material came from peripheral blood. The source is a man aged 70 or older with active COVID-19. CDR3 in amino acids: CASSLAPGQGAYEQYF. The CDR3 DNA is TGCGCCAGCAGCTTGGCTCCGGGACAGGGGGCCTACGAGCAGTACTTC.